Listed below are T cell receptor beta chains from one sample, sequenced in a study of T cell responses to AZD1222 COVID-19 vaccine. The table came from immunoSEQ multiplex PCR; TCRdb's copy has only in-frame clones and leaves some out. The sample shows about 270,000 clones, almost 95% of them seen only once. The sequencing here drew on peripheral blood, taken 28 days after the second AZD1222 dose. The receptors were sampled from an adult who received the AZD1222 COVID-19 vaccine. CDR3s include the opening cysteine and the closing phenylalanine or tryptophan. D genes are given only for firm matches. Clone size is shown for a subset of rows, as once, few, many or a class of expanded clone.

J: TRBJ2-1; D: TRBD2; size: NA; V: TRBV24-1; DNA: TGTGCCACCAGTTCCTCCCGGGACTACCTTTACAATGAGCAGTTCTTC; CDR3: CATSSSRDYLYNEQFF
J: TRBJ2-7; D: TRBD1; size: NA; V: TRBV6-5; DNA: TGTGCCAGCAGGAGGACAGGCGTTAGCTCCTACGAGCAGTACTTC; CDR3: CASRRTGVSSYEQYF
J: TRBJ1-2; D: NA; size: NA; V: TRBV27; DNA: TGTGCCAGCAGTTTAAAGGGGGAGAGCTACACCTTC; CDR3: CASSLKGESYTF
J: TRBJ2-5; D: NA; size: NA; V: TRBV3-1/TRBV3-2; DNA: TGTGCCAGCAGCCAAGATCGAAAGACCCAGTACTTC; CDR3: CASSQDRKTQYF
J: TRBJ1-6; D: NA; size: few; V: TRBV12-3/TRBV12-4; DNA: TGTGCCAGCAGTGGCGATAATTCACCCCTCCACTTT; CDR3: CASSGDNSPLHF
J: TRBJ1-5; D: TRBD1; size: NA; V: TRBV2; DNA: TGTGCCAGCCGGAGGGGACAGGGTGGGCAGCCCCAGCATTTT; CDR3: CASRRGQGGQPQHF
J: TRBJ1-2; D: NA; size: once; V: TRBV2; DNA: TGTGCCAGCACTGGGGGCTATGGCTACACCTTC; CDR3: CASTGGYGYTF
J: TRBJ2-2; D: NA; size: NA; V: TRBV5-5; DNA: TGTGCCAGCAGCTACGTAGCATCCGGGGAGCTGTTTTTT; CDR3: CASSYVASGELFF
J: TRBJ1-5; D: NA; size: NA; V: TRBV10-3; DNA: TGTGCCATCAGTACAGGTGGCCATGACCCGGCCCAGCATTTT; CDR3: CAISTGGHDPAQHF
J: TRBJ2-7; D: NA; size: NA; V: TRBV19; DNA: TGTGCCAGTAGCCCCCCGGGGGCGAACGAGCAGTACTTC; CDR3: CASSPPGANEQYF
J: TRBJ2-1; D: TRBD2; size: NA; V: TRBV5-4; DNA: TGTGCCAGCAGCCTATCACTAGCGGCAAAACCCAATGAGCAGTTCTTC; CDR3: CASSLSLAAKPNEQFF
J: TRBJ2-1; D: NA; size: once; V: TRBV20-1; DNA: TGCAGTGCGGCGGTCTACAATGAGCAGTTCTTC; CDR3: CSAAVYNEQFF